The 17 T cell receptor beta chains reported below all come from one sample, sequenced in a study of CD8+ T cells in alopecia areata. RNA extraction and reverse transcription yielded cDNA as sequencing template. The assay was immunoSEQ multiplex PCR, and TCRdb's table has in-frame clones only and misses some. Of 110,000 to 150,000 clones in the sample, 62% were seen once. Sequenced: CD8+ T cells sorted from blood. These TCRs come from a human donor in good health.

This clone was observed a few times. The chain is built from TRBV18 and TRBJ1-1, with D perhaps matching TRBD1 (6 bases). The V end lost 2 bases, the J end lost 9 bases, and 16 bases lay between the germline ends. The length of the CDR3 is 14 residues. Germline values: CDR1 KGHSH, CDR2 LQKENI. This CDR3 reads CASSPGQGLVKAFF. The CDR3 bases are TGTGCCAGCTCACCAGGTCAGGGGCTCGTTAAAGCTTTCTTT.

This chain links TRBV25-1 with TRBJ1-2; D is possibly TRBD1 (6 bases). Germline V CDR1 and CDR2: MGHDK, SYGVNS. Trimming took off 3 bases at V and 8 bases at J, with 13 bases between the two ends. There are 13 residues in the CDR3. CDR3 protein: CASSEQGLWGYTF. Written as DNA, the CDR3 is TGTGCCAGCAGTGAGCAGGGGCTCTGGGGCTACACCTTC.

The rearrangement links TRBV27 to TRBJ2-3, with D unclear. The CDR3 is 13 residues long. The germline V gene has CDR1 MNHEY and CDR2 SMNVEV (reference sequence). V lost 3 bases and J 6 bases, leaving 10 bases between the germline ends. The CDR3 nucleotides are TGTGCCAGCAGTTTCGTCGCGTCGGATACGCAGTATTTT. Residues: CASSFVASDTQYF.

The CDR3 region has the DNA TGTGCCAGCAGCCCACAACAATGGAGGGGAGGTGAGCAGTACTTC. It translates to CASSPQQWRGGEQYF. J is TRBJ2-7 and V is TRBV7-2; D perhaps matches TRBD2 (6 bases). The CDR3 has 15 residues. The V gene lost 5 bases and the J gene lost 7 bases, with 21 bases spanning the gap. The V gene's germline CDR1 is SGHTA and CDR2 FQGNSA.

There are a few counts of this clone. The chain employs TRBV10-3 and TRBJ1-1; no definite D call. V dropped 4 bases and J dropped 3 bases, with 15 bases sitting between them. The CDR3 runs 15 residues. Germline V CDR1 and CDR2: ENHRY, SYGVKD. CDR3 in DNA: TGTGCCATCAGTGGCGACGGATCCTGGGACACTGAAGCTTTCTTT. Its protein is CAISGDGSWDTEAFF.

CDR3 sequence (DNA): TGTGCCAGCAGTGAATATTTTACGCAGTATTTT. Residues: CASSEYFTQYF. The chain is built from TRBV25-1 and TRBJ2-3; unclear D gene. V was trimmed by 0 bases and J by 8 bases, leaving 3 bases between them. The CDR3 loop spans 11 amino acids. Germline V gene sequence: CDR1 MGHDK, CDR2 SYGVNS.

This chain links TRBV27 with TRBJ1-2; D is possibly TRBD1 (5 bases). V lost 10 bases and J 2 bases, leaving 11 bases between the germline ends. Germline values: CDR1 MNHEY, CDR2 SMNVEV (reference sequence). CDR3 length: 12 residues. The CDR3 spells CATFRDNYGYTF. CDR3 DNA sequence: TGTGCCACCTTCCGGGACAACTATGGCTACACCTTC.

The chain recombines TRBV2 with TRBJ2-1; the match to TRBD2 covers 7 bases. This CDR3 comprises 16 residues. The V segment lost 4 bases and the J segment 0 bases; nucleotides outside the gene matches: 6. Germline values: CDR1 SNHLY, CDR2 FYNNEI. This CDR3 reads CASSASGGPSYNEQFF. The CDR3 region has the DNA TGTGCCAGCAGTGCCTCGGGAGGTCCCTCCTACAATGAGCAGTTCTTC. Filled out from reference TRBV2 and TRBJ2-1, the complete variable domain reads EPEVTQTPSHQVTQMGQEVILRCVPISNHLYFYWYRQILGQKVEFLVSFYNNEISEKSEIFDDQFSVERPDGSNFTLKIRSTKLEDSAMYFCASSASGGPSYNEQFFGPGTRLTVL.

The rearrangement links TRBV2 to TRBJ2-7; D unclear. Germline loops: CDR1 SNHLY, CDR2 FYNNEI. The CDR3 has 15 residues. V was pared by 6 bases and J by 5 bases, with 20 bases between. CDR3 nucleotide sequence: TGTGCCAGCAGCCCCCCAGGAGCAAAGTCCGACGAGCAGTACTTC. It codes for CASSPPGAKSDEQYF.

The rearrangement links TRBV29-1 to TRBJ2-1; 9 bases fit TRBD2. This CDR3 is 17 amino acids long. J gave up 0 bases and V 2 bases, and 8 bases lay outside the gene matches. The germline gives CDR1 SQVTM, CDR2 ANQGSEA. The chain's CDR3 is CSVEQREDIYSYNEQFF. The CDR3 DNA sequence: TGCAGCGTTGAACAGCGGGAGGACATCTACTCCTACAATGAGCAGTTCTTC.

This chain joins TRBV28 and TRBJ1-2; 8 positions agree with TRBD1. The CDR3 is 17 amino acids. The V gene's germline CDR1 is MDHEN and CDR2 SYDVKM. With V trimmed by 4 bases and J by 6 bases, 16 bases remained unmatched. The DNA of the CDR3 is TGTGCCAGCAGTTCATACATGATCTACAGGGGGGGTCATGGCTACACCTTC. It yields the protein CASSSYMIYRGGHGYTF.

The chain joins TRBV4-1 to TRBJ2-7; 10 bases match TRBD2. Germline V gene sequence: CDR1 MGHRA, CDR2 YSYEKL. This CDR3 comprises 13 residues. V trimming: 4 bases; J trimming: 5 bases; junction bases outside the gene matches: 2. The DNA of the CDR3 is TGCGCCAGCAGCCGGGGGACTAGCGACGAGCAGTACTTC. Translating it yields CASSRGTSDEQYF.

The J gene is TRBJ2-7, the V gene TRBV25-1, with 10 nucleotides matching TRBD2. Germline CDR1 and CDR2: MGHDK and SYGVNS. With 4 bases clipped from V and 3 bases from J, the junction kept 3 bases outside the gene matches. The CDR3 has 14 residues. The DNA for the CDR3 is TGTGCCAGCAGTGTAGCTAGCGGGAGCTACGAGCAGTACTTC. It encodes CASSVASGSYEQYF.

This chain links TRBV6-5 with TRBJ2-7, with 9 bases aligning to TRBD1. The J segment lost 5 bases and the V segment lost 4 bases, leaving 9 bases of the junction unmatched. Germline CDR1 and CDR2: MNHEY and SVGAGI. This CDR3 has 15 residues. The CDR3 loop is CASSSSGTGLHEQYF. CDR3 nucleotide sequence: TGTGCCAGCAGTTCGTCCGGGACAGGGCTCCACGAGCAGTACTTC.

This clone was recorded a few times. The V and J genes are TRBV7-9 and TRBJ2-7, with a possible D match to TRBD2 (5 bases). Germline V gives CDR1 SEHNR, CDR2 FQNEAQ (reference sequence). V was cut by 0 bases and J by 7 bases, with 7 bases left in between. The CDR3 length is 12 residues. The CDR3, as DNA: TGTGCCAGCAGCTTAGCGTCGGGAGAGCAGTACTTC. Amino acid sequence: CASSLASGEQYF.

The V gene is TRBV7-9, the J gene TRBJ2-5; 7 nucleotides align to TRBD2. This CDR3 region has 16 residues. CDR1 is SEHNR and CDR2 is FQNEAQ in the germline V gene (reference sequence). The junction had 9 bases not matched to a gene; V was cut back by 5 bases and J by 0 bases. The DNA for the CDR3 is TGTGCCAGCAGCACCTTAGCGGGTGCGTACCAAGAGACCCAGTACTTC. Its protein is CASSTLAGAYQETQYF.

The chain links TRBV5-5 to TRBJ2-1; 7 nucleotides agree with TRBD2. CDR3 length: 13 amino acids. CDR1 and CDR2 from the germline V gene are SGHKS and YYEKEE (reference sequence). After removal of 0 bases from V and 8 bases from J, the junction contained 2 bases not matched to a gene. CDR3 sequence reads: CASSLGLADEQFF. Written as DNA, the CDR3 is TGTGCCAGCAGCTTGGGGCTAGCGGATGAGCAGTTCTTC.